Below are 29 T cell receptor beta chains sequenced from a single sample in a study of blood T cells in healthy people across ages (dated by TCRdb to 2013 to 2016). The library was obtained by 5' RACE. Sequencing took place on an Illumina HiSeq 2500. A second PCR of roughly 7 to 11 cycles was performed with a sample-barcoded 5' primer and a J-beta primer mix. Clones were called with MiXCR by TCRdb after fastp trimmed the public reads at Q25, and only in-frame beta chains were retained. One record per CDR3 amino acid sequence lists the most common genes and DNA. The sample has around 1,000,000 distinct CDR3 sequences on record, approximately 25% of them singletons. The ten top clones hold around 0.75% of the sample. This same sample was also taken into another study, of T cells of mothers and their children.

Source material: blood. The receptors here all came from a girl aged 2 to 9 in good health.

The rearrangement links TRBV10-3 to TRBJ2-1; D may be TRBD2 (6 bases). Trimming left V 11 bases short and J 10 bases short, with 21 bases between. Germline CDR1 and CDR2: ENHRY and SYGVKD. The length of the CDR3 is 13 residues. CDR3 sequence reads: CAAQGAGLGEQFF. The CDR3 DNA sequence: TGTGCCGCCCAGGGAGCGGGTTTAGGAGAGCAGTTCTTC.

The chain recombines TRBV6-2 or TRBV6-3 with TRBJ2-5, with 7 positions matching TRBD1. The germline V gene encodes CDR1 MNHEY and CDR2 SVGEGT. The CDR3 length is 15 residues. Losses at the gene ends were 10 bases for V and 4 bases for J; bases not matched to a gene: 15. The CDR3 reads CATRVSRQGRETQYF. DNA of the CDR3: TGTGCCACCCGAGTCAGTAGACAGGGACGAGAGACCCAGTACTTC.

This clonotype was seen a handful of times. The V gene is TRBV4-1, the J gene TRBJ2-2, with no clear D. Looked up from germline, CDR1 is MGHRA and CDR2 is YSYEKL. The CDR3 runs 17 residues. V lost 2 bases, J lost 0 bases, and 13 bases lay in between. The CDR3 DNA follows: TGCGCCAGCAGCCAATTACATCCCTTTTCGAACACCGGGGAGCTGTTTTTT. As protein: CASSQLHPFSNTGELFF.

This clonotype showed up just a few times. V gene TRBV20-1 combines with J gene TRBJ2-1, with D possibly being TRBD2 (6 bases). V was cut by 6 bases and J by 13 bases, with 13 bases left in between. Germline values: CDR1 DFQATT, CDR2 SNEGSKA (reference sequence). The CDR3 is made up of 10 amino acids. The CDR3 protein is CSATTSTQFF. In nucleotides, the CDR3 is TGCAGTGCAACAACTAGCACACAGTTCTTC.

The chain uses TRBV13 and TRBJ2-7; TRBD1 matches 9 bases. Germline lookup yields CDR1 PRHDT and CDR2 FYEKMQ (reference sequence). CDR3 length equals 16 residues. The V gene end was trimmed by 5 bases and the J gene end by 6 bases; junction bases not matched to a gene: 14. The CDR3: CASSQAGQGLDGEQYF. In DNA form, the CDR3 reads TGTGCCAGCAGCCAGGCGGGACAGGGTCTGGACGGCGAGCAGTACTTC.

The genes are TRBV3-1 and TRBJ2-7; 7 nucleotides match TRBD2. V gave up 1 base and J gave up 0 bases; unmatched junction bases: 6. The CDR3 extends over 16 amino acids. CDR1 is LGHDT, CDR2 YNNKEL, per germline (reference sequence). CDR3 region: CASSQGARTSSYEQYF. CDR3 DNA sequence: TGTGCCAGCAGCCAAGGGGCGAGGACTAGCTCCTACGAGCAGTACTTC.

The table lists this clonotype with a few counts. The chain couples TRBV11-2 to TRBJ2-5, with no clear D. The V end was cut by 2 bases, the J end by 2 bases, with 9 bases between. This CDR3 region has 14 residues. From germline, CDR1 is SGHAT and CDR2 FQNNGV. The CDR3 loop is CASSLFHDQETQYF. In DNA form, the CDR3 reads TGTGCCAGCAGCTTATTTCACGATCAAGAGACCCAGTACTTC.

A few counts support this clonotype. The chain couples TRBV9 to TRBJ2-7, with D perhaps matching TRBD1 (6 bases). The CDR3 sequence is 14 residues long. The germline V gene encodes CDR1 SGDLS and CDR2 YYNGEE. The V and J ends lost 3 bases and 2 bases respectively, with 12 bases between them. CDR3 sequence reads: CASSAQQGAYEQYF. DNA for the CDR3: TGTGCCAGCAGCGCTCAACAGGGCGCCTACGAGCAGTACTTC. Full variable domain (outside the CDR3, taken from reference TRBV9 and TRBJ2-7): DSGVTQTPKHLITATGQRVTLRCSPRSGDLSVYWYQQSLDQGLQFLIQYYNGEERAKGNILERFSAQQFPDLHSELNLSSLELGDSALYFCASSAQQGAYEQYFGPGTRLTVT.

This clonotype was seen a handful of times. A read error may produce the germline difference seen at one junction end. The chain uses TRBV6-2 or TRBV6-3 and TRBJ2-7; TRBD2 aligns across 9 bases. CDR3 size: 18 residues. Germline loops: CDR1 MNHEY, CDR2 SVGEGT. The CDR3 is CASSYVPSGAATTYEQYF. In DNA form, the CDR3 reads TGTGCCAGCAGTTACGTTCCTAGCGGGGCTGCCACGACCTACGAACAGTACTTC.

The chain recombines TRBV6-5 with TRBJ1-1; D is undetermined. The CDR3 sequence is 11 residues long. Trimming removed 5 bases at V and 8 bases at J, with 9 bases between. The V gene's germline CDR1 is MNHEY and CDR2 SVGAGI. This chain's CDR3 is CASSKFTEAFF. The CDR3 DNA is TGTGCCAGCAGTAAGTTTACGGAAGCTTTCTTT.

This clonotype came up once. The rearrangement joins TRBV9 to TRBJ1-4, with 7 bases that match TRBD1. The J segment lost 5 bases and the V segment lost 3 bases, leaving 7 bases of the junction unmatched. CDR3 length: 15 residues. Per germline, CDR1 SGDLS and CDR2 YYNGEE. The CDR3 DNA is TGTGCCAGCAGCGGATTCGGGACAGAAAATGAAAAACTGTTTTTT. Protein product: CASSGFGTENEKLFF. The variable domain in full, completed from reference TRBV9 and TRBJ1-4, reads DSGVTQTPKHLITATGQRVTLRCSPRSGDLSVYWYQQSLDQGLQFLIQYYNGEERAKGNILERFSAQQFPDLHSELNLSSLELGDSALYFCASSGFGTENEKLFFGSGTQLSVL.

This clonotype was counted a few times. The rearrangement joins TRBV5-1 to TRBJ2-5; D call uncertain. CDR3 length: 12 amino acids. The V and J ends lost 7 bases and 1 base respectively, with 8 bases between them. In germline, CDR1 is SGHRS, CDR2 YFSETQ. CDR3 sequence (DNA): TGCGCCAGCGCGACTCTCCAAGAGACCCAGTACTTC. It is translated as CASATLQETQYF.

This clonotype came up a few times. V gene TRBV27 combines with J gene TRBJ2-3; D is perhaps TRBD1 (5 bases). The CDR3 totals 15 residues. Trimming stripped 7 bases from V and 2 bases from J, with 16 bases between. The V gene's germline CDR1 is MNHEY and CDR2 SMNVEV (reference sequence). In DNA, the CDR3 is TGTGCCAGCACTTCCCTGGCAGGGAACACAGATACGCAGTATTTT. Its protein is CASTSLAGNTDTQYF.

This clonotype was counted between two and nine times. The chain links TRBV10-3 to TRBJ1-5; D is unresolved. The ends were cut back, 8 bases at V and 6 bases at J, with 11 bases in the middle. Germline CDR1 and CDR2: ENHRY and SYGVKD. This CDR3 has 12 amino acids. CDR3 in DNA: TGTGCCATCTCGCGAGGAGGTCAGCCCCAGCATTTT. Its translation: CAISRGGQPQHF.

This clonotype was observed a handful of times. This chain uses TRBV29-1 with TRBJ1-2, with D uncertain. In germline, CDR1 is SQVTM, CDR2 ANQGSEA. The CDR3 loop spans 11 amino acids. V lost 5 bases to trimming and J lost 7 bases, with 11 bases between them. The CDR3 DNA reads TGCAGCGTTCTCAAAGGTGGTGGCTACACCTTC. It yields the protein CSVLKGGGYTF. The full variable domain, its missing parts supplied by reference TRBV29-1 and TRBJ1-2, is SAVISQKPSRDICQRGTSLTIQCQVDSQVTMMFWYRQQPGQSLTLIATANQGSEATYESGFVIDKFPISRPNLTFSTLTVSNMSPEDSSIYLCSVLKGGGYTFGSGTRLTVV.

This chain links TRBV25-1 with TRBJ1-2; D unresolved. CDR1 is MGHDK and CDR2 is SYGVNS in the germline V gene. The CDR3 is 15 amino acids. With 0 bases removed from V and 3 bases from J, the gap between germline ends came to 11 bases. CDR3 sequence reads: CASSEYTDRYYGYTF. In DNA, the CDR3 is TGTGCCAGCAGTGAATATACAGACCGGTACTATGGCTACACCTTC.

Written as DNA, the CDR3 is TGTGCCAGCTACGGGACGGCGTATGGCTACACCTTC. Protein sequence: CASYGTAYGYTF. V is TRBV7-3 and J is TRBJ1-2; tentative D call: TRBD1 (5 bases). Trimming cost V 8 bases and J 5 bases, with 12 bases left between them. Germline V CDR1 and CDR2: SGHTA, FQGTGA. The CDR3 extends over 12 amino acids.

Comment on this clonotype: One junction end disagrees with the germline gene, perhaps due to a read error. V gene TRBV7-2 combines with J gene TRBJ1-1, with 10 bases matching TRBD1. Germline-derived CDR1 and CDR2 are SGHTA and FQGNSA. This CDR3 is 14 amino acids long. The CDR3 region is CASSLGLGTGVLGF. As DNA, the CDR3 is TGTGCCAGCAGCTTAGGGTTAGGGACAGGGGTTTTGGGATTT.

V gene TRBV5-5 combines with J gene TRBJ2-3; D perhaps matches TRBD2 (5 bases). The CDR3 contains 16 residues. The V gene lost 2 bases and the J gene lost 4 bases, with 17 bases spanning the gap. CDR1 is SGHKS and CDR2 is YYEKEE in the germline V gene (reference sequence). CDR3 sequence: CASSLYLGESPDTQYF. CDR3 coding DNA: TGTGCCAGCAGCTTATACCTGGGAGAAAGCCCAGATACGCAGTATTTT.

This clonotype has more than one count but fewer than ten. This chain connects TRBV7-9 to TRBJ1-2; D remains unclear. CDR3 size: 16 residues. CDR1 and CDR2 from the germline V gene are SEHNR and FQNEAQ (reference sequence). Trimming removed 4 bases from V and 2 bases from J, with 17 bases in between. CDR3 amino acids: CASSSSSDGTNYGYTF. Written as DNA, the CDR3 is TGTGCCAGCAGCTCGTCTAGCGACGGCACCAACTATGGCTACACCTTC.

Written as DNA, the CDR3 is TGTGCCAGCAGCCGTACAGGGGGAGTTCGGGAAAAACTGTTTTTT. This codes for CASSRTGGVREKLFF. J is TRBJ1-4 and V is TRBV14, with 8 nucleotides matching TRBD1. Germline V gene sequence: CDR1 SGHDN, CDR2 FVKESK. CDR3 length: 15 amino acids. With 4 bases clipped from V and 8 bases from J, the junction kept 9 bases outside the gene matches. Combining the CDR3 with reference TRBV14 and TRBJ1-4 gives the whole variable domain EAGVTQFPSHSVIEKGQTVTLRCDPISGHDNLYWYRRVMGKEIKFLLHFVKESKQDESGMPNNRFLAERTGGTYSTLKVQPAELEDSGVYFCASSRTGGVREKLFFGSGTQLSVL.

This clonotype was observed a handful of times. J is TRBJ2-1 and V is TRBV5-5; 10 bases line up with TRBD1. The CDR3 contains 17 residues. In germline, CDR1 is SGHKS, CDR2 YYEKEE (reference sequence). The junction had 10 bases not matched to a gene; V was cut back by 3 bases and J by 4 bases. DNA of the CDR3: TGTGCCAGCAGCTCGTTAGACAGGGGGCTTTTATACAATGAGCAGTTCTTC. The encoded protein is CASSSLDRGLLYNEQFF.

The chain combines TRBV20-1 with TRBJ1-1; no firm D call. CDR3 length equals 13 residues. The V end was cut by 3 bases, the J end by 0 bases, with 8 bases between. Per the germline V gene, CDR1 is DFQATT and CDR2 is SNEGSKA (reference sequence). The CDR3 bases are TGCAGTGCTAGTCACTCGGTGAACACTGAAGCTTTCTTT. Its protein product is CSASHSVNTEAFF.

The CDR3 is CSARAGAVSNEQFF. Here the CDR3 DNA reads TGCAGTGCTAGGGCGGGGGCCGTGAGCAATGAGCAGTTCTTC. This chain joins TRBV20-1 and TRBJ2-1; tentatively, D is TRBD2 (7 bases). Looked up from germline, CDR1 is DFQATT and CDR2 is SNEGSKA (reference sequence). Trimming took 3 bases from V and 6 from J, leaving 15 bases between them. This CDR3 region has 14 residues.

This clonotype was seen only a few times. The CDR3: CASSPLGVGTYEQYF. The CDR3 DNA is TGTGCCAGCAGCCCCTTGGGAGTCGGAACCTACGAGCAGTACTTC. The chain employs TRBV7-9 and TRBJ2-7, with D possibly TRBD2 on 5 matching bases. The CDR3 extends over 15 amino acids. Germline V lookup: CDR1 SEHNR, CDR2 FQNEAQ (reference sequence). Trimming removed 5 bases at V and 2 bases at J, with 16 bases between.

The chain recombines TRBV5-1 with TRBJ2-7, with D perhaps matching TRBD1 (6 bases). Trimming shortened V by 0 bases and J by 3 bases, and 10 bases separated the two germline ends. The CDR3 loop spans 14 amino acids. Germline CDR1 is SGHRS and CDR2 is YFSETQ. The CDR3, as DNA: TGCGCCAGCAGCTTGGGGGACACCCTCTACGAGCAGTACTTC. Translating gives CASSLGDTLYEQYF.

This clonotype has only a few counts. The V gene is TRBV4-1, the J gene TRBJ2-5, with TRBD2 identical over 7 bases. V dropped 4 bases and J dropped 4; count of bases not matched to a gene: 3. CDR1 is MGHRA and CDR2 is YSYEKL in the germline V gene. The length of the CDR3 is 13 residues. CDR3 in amino acids: CASSRIAGETQYF. The CDR3 DNA reads TGCGCCAGCAGCCGAATAGCGGGAGAGACCCAGTACTTC.

The genes are TRBV12-3 or TRBV12-4 and TRBJ1-1; no firm D call. Trimming shortened V by 3 bases and J by 10 bases, and 15 bases separated the two germline ends. The CDR3 runs 13 residues. The CDR3 loop reads CASSLLDPQGAFF. CDR3 DNA sequence: TGTGCCAGCAGTTTGCTGGACCCACAAGGAGCTTTCTTT.

The chain recombines TRBV9 with TRBJ2-7; tentative D call: TRBD1 (5 bases). The V gene lost 3 bases and the J gene lost 4 bases, with 23 bases spanning the gap. CDR1 is SGDLS and CDR2 is YYNGEE in the germline V gene. This CDR3 is 17 amino acids long. The CDR3 region has the DNA TGTGCCAGCAGCGCACACCGGACATTCCGTGGGTCTTACGAGCAGTACTTC. It translates to CASSAHRTFRGSYEQYF.